This T cell receptor beta chain was sequenced during a study of T cells in Graves' hyperthyroidism and ophthalmopathy (dated by TCRdb to between 2017 and 2020). Regarding the research as a whole: A discovery cohort of 95 to 100 patients, 43 with Graves' ophthalmopathy and 57 with stable Graves' hyperthyroidism, was used to find distinguishing TCR V-J signatures. Whether ophthalmopathy could be predicted prospectively was tested in an independent validation cohort made up of roughly 19 hyperthyroidism patients plus 17 patients who later progressed to ophthalmopathy. The approximately 90 discovery patients were randomly split 7:3 into training and test sets. The study also compared thyroid tissue and blood T-cell repertoires from several Graves' hyperthyroidism patients. Following sampling, methimazole starting at 30 mg daily was given to hyperthyroidism patients, and high-dose intravenous methylprednisolone was given to ophthalmopathy patients. According to the paper, TCR Vbeta CDR3 sequencing was carried out on about 140 peripheral blood samples, which came from more than 40 ophthalmopathy, 75 to 80 hyperthyroidism and 17 progressor patients. Results the study describes overall, beyond this receptor: In cross-validation, a model built on a 13 V-J signature told ophthalmopathy apart from stable hyperthyroidism with just under 90% sensitivity and around 81% specificity, and in testing the same model reached 80%/75%. Most expanded thyroid clonotypes (frequency above 0.001) were also detected in blood, a finding suggesting that blood repertoires may reflect thyroid immune responses. In validation, the model predicted progression to ophthalmopathy a median of about 5.9 months before onset, with roughly 71% sensitivity and roughly 73% specificity. Sample size was not statistically predetermined, and blinding of investigators to group allocation was not performed.

In the case of this clonotype: There is no known antigen for this receptor. No much larger clone is present one base from it, and per-base qualities are unavailable.

Amplification of TCR beta CDR3 regions was carried out from RNA transcripts. The TCR CDR3 was subjected to a first round of RT-PCR using the HTBI primer set and the Qiagen OneStep RT-PCR kit. Libraries were constructed in a second round of multiplex PCR, after which size selection and purification were performed. Sequencing of the libraries was done on an Illumina HiSeq2000 using paired-end 100 bp reads. The source study handled its data this way. Raw data were processed with SOAPnuke, discarding reads with adapters, uncalled bases, mean Phred below 15, or no exact constant-primer or identifier match. COPE v1.2.5 was used to merge the high-quality paired reads, and each unique nucleotide sequence was defined as a clonotype. MiTCR v1.1 was used to align the clonotypes against IMGT TRBV, TRBD and TRBJ reference segments. Analysis was restricted to V-J combinations with a frequency above 0.0001, which covered roughly 99% of repertoires. The TCS score was defined as the ratio of F50 (clonal expansion) to E x V (chaos), calculated using BLOSUM62-based TCRdist between CDR3 peptides within each V-J. Welch's t-statistics and random forest reduced several hundred V-J features to roughly 13, which were used in a naive Bayes classifier (R e1071). The similarity between thyroid and blood repertoires was quantified using the Morisita-Horn index. TCRdb took the public reads, trimmed them with fastp at Q25, ran MiXCR for clone calling and kept in-frame beta chains. All rows with the same CDR3 protein become a single entry with the most common DNA and genes. These V and J calls originate from TCRdb's pipeline instead of the authors' own analysis. The sample table holds over 650,000 distinct CDR3 sequences, of which just under 45% were seen once. The ten largest clones take up roughly 7.2% of the sample.

The study excluded patients with uncontrolled infections, other autoimmune diseases, pregnancy or lactation. Clinical symptoms, serum thyroxine and TRAb, thyroid ultrasound, and orbital computed tomography formed the basis for the diagnoses. Total RNA was extracted with Trizol reagent, and quality was checked on an Agilent 2100 Bioanalyzer. V is cut by 2 bases and J by 6 bases, and the space between the germline ends is 16 bases. Including the terminal cysteine and phenylalanine, the CDR3 comprises 14 residues. Solely the CDR3 DNA is kept, with 42 bases framed from the first base. CDR1 SQVTM and CDR2 ANQGSEA were looked up in the germline V gene.

The V and J genes are TRBV29-1 and TRBJ2-5, with TRBD1 tentatively as D gene (6 bases match). This TCR was recovered from an adult man with Graves' disease, either hyperthyroidism or ophthalmopathy (not recorded which). Material for sequencing was peripheral blood or thyroid tissue (not recorded which). The DNA sequence is given as TGCAGCGTTGAAACTCGTCAGGGGATGAAGACCCAGTACTTC. It codes for CSVETRQGMKTQYF.